This is a list of T cell receptor beta chains from one sample in a study of T cell responses to AZD1222 COVID-19 vaccine. Profiling relied on immunoSEQ multiplex PCR, and the TCRdb table lists in-frame clones only, not all of them. Among 200,000 to 250,000 clones, around 93% were seen once, and the ten largest hold 0.9% to 1.1%. The sample here was peripheral blood, taken on day 0 of MenACWY control vaccination. The receptor set was obtained from an adult in good health. Each CDR3 is given with its conserved first and last residue. A D gene is named only where the DNA matches it firmly. Rows give clone size only sometimes, using once, few, many, or a class for an expanded clone.

D: NA
J: TRBJ1-1
size: NA
V: TRBV3-1/TRBV3-2
DNA: TGTGCCAGCAGAACATCAGGGGTGCTGAACACTGAAGCTTTCTTT
CDR3: CASRTSGVLNTEAFF

D: NA
J: TRBJ1-5
size: NA
V: TRBV6-1
DNA: TGTGCCAGCAGTGATAGCAATCAGCCCCAGCATTTT
CDR3: CASSDSNQPQHF

D: TRBD1
J: TRBJ2-7
size: NA
V: TRBV27
DNA: TGTGCCAGCTCTAGATCCGGGACAGACCCCTACGAGCAGTACTTC
CDR3: CASSRSGTDPYEQYF

D: NA
J: TRBJ1-1
size: NA
V: TRBV28
DNA: TGTGCCACCGGTCTTCAGAACACTGAAGCTTTCTTT
CDR3: CATGLQNTEAFF

D: NA
J: TRBJ1-5
size: NA
V: TRBV30
DNA: TGTGCCTGCGGGAGGGACCAGCCCCAGCATTTT
CDR3: CACGRDQPQHF

D: TRBD1
J: TRBJ1-1
size: NA
V: TRBV30
DNA: TGTGCCTGGAGTTGGGACAGGGGATCTGAAGCTTTCTTT
CDR3: CAWSWDRGSEAFF

D: TRBD1
J: TRBJ1-2
size: NA
V: TRBV5-1
DNA: TGCGCCAGCAGCTTGGATGGGTGGACAGGGGGAGGCTACACCTTC
CDR3: CASSLDGWTGGGYTF

D: TRBD2
J: TRBJ2-3
size: NA
V: TRBV30
DNA: TGTGCCTGGAGTTGGCGGGGGACCACAGATACGCAGTATTTT
CDR3: CAWSWRGTTDTQYF

D: NA
J: TRBJ2-1
size: once
V: TRBV4-1
DNA: TGCGCCAGCAGCCAAGTCAATACTTGGGGGAATGAGCAGTTCTTC
CDR3: CASSQVNTWGNEQFF

D: NA
J: TRBJ2-7
size: NA
V: TRBV30
DNA: TGTGCCTGGAGTGTAATCAGGGGGGACGAGCAGTACTTC
CDR3: CAWSVIRGDEQYF

D: TRBD1
J: TRBJ2-3
size: NA
V: TRBV14
DNA: TGTGCCAGCAGCCAAAGGACAGGGGGTAGCACAGATACGCAGTATTTT
CDR3: CASSQRTGGSTDTQYF